A single sample is the source of the 9 T cell receptor beta chains below, sequenced in a study of blood T cell repertoires in COVID-19. Using immunoSEQ multiplex PCR, the repertoire was profiled, and TCRdb retains in-frame clones only, with some absent. The sample lists approximately 260,000 clones; 85% to 90% were seen once. Source material: peripheral blood. The receptors were sampled from a woman aged 40 to 50 with acute or convalescent COVID-19.

The J gene is TRBJ2-5, the V gene TRBV7-2, with D possibly matching TRBD2 (6 bases). V was cut by 3 bases and J by 1 base, with 12 bases left in between. CDR1 and CDR2 from the germline V gene are SGHTA and FQGNSA. The CDR3 has 15 residues. CDR3 sequence (DNA): TGTGCCAGCAGCTTGAGGGGACTTTCCCAAGAGACCCAGTACTTC. This translates into CASSLRGLSQETQYF.

The chain has TRBV12-3 or TRBV12-4 and TRBJ2-5, with TRBD2 as a possible D gene (5 bases). CDR3 length: 13 residues. V was cut by 6 bases and J by 1 base, with 9 bases left in between. The DNA for the CDR3 is TGTGCCAGCAGGTTGGACTCCCAAGAGACCCAGTACTTC. Its translation is CASRLDSQETQYF.

This rearrangement joins TRBV30 to TRBJ1-4; D remains ambiguous. The CDR3 has 13 residues. CDR1 is GTSNPN, CDR2 SVGIG, per germline (reference sequence). Trimming left V 0 bases short and J 4 bases short, with 6 bases between. CDR3 nucleotides: TGTGCCTGGAGTGTACGGGATAATGAAAAACTGTTTTTT. Its protein is CAWSVRDNEKLFF.

The rearrangement uses TRBV7-7 and TRBJ2-1, with TRBD2 matching over 7 bases. This CDR3 spans 15 amino acids. The germline V gene encodes CDR1 SSHAT and CDR2 FNYEAQ (reference sequence). V trimming: 4 bases; J trimming: 0 bases; junction bases outside the gene matches: 3. This chain's CDR3 is CASSSRTSSYNEQFF. The CDR3 DNA sequence: TGTGCCAGCAGCTCCCGGACTAGCTCCTACAATGAGCAGTTCTTC.

The CDR3: CASSLDISYGYTF. DNA for the CDR3: TGTGCCAGCAGCTTAGATATCAGCTATGGCTACACCTTC. The chain has TRBV7-9 and TRBJ1-2; D gene ambiguous. The CDR3 length is 13 residues. Germline V gene lookup returns CDR1 SEHNR and CDR2 FQNEAQ (reference sequence). The germline V and J ends were trimmed by 1 base and 4 bases, with 7 bases remaining between them.

CDR3 sequence reads: CASSIRLAVAKNIQYF. CDR3 nucleotides: TGTGCCAGTAGTATTAGGCTAGCGGTGGCCAAAAACATTCAGTACTTC. V usage is TRBV19 and J usage is TRBJ2-4, with 7 bases that match TRBD2. CDR1 is LNHDA, CDR2 SQIVND, per germline (reference sequence). V was pared by 3 bases and J by 1 base, with 6 bases of the junction left unmatched. The CDR3 runs 16 residues.

This chain links TRBV2 with TRBJ1-3; TRBD1 agrees at 8 bases. This CDR3 has 15 residues. Germline assignment: CDR1 SNHLY and CDR2 FYNNEI. J gave up 3 bases and V 3 bases, and 4 bases lay outside the gene matches. CDR3 in amino acids: CASSDRGQGGNTIYF. In DNA, the CDR3 is TGTGCCAGCAGTGACAGGGGGCAAGGTGGAAACACCATATATTTT.

Only one count was recorded for this clone. Other DNA sequences in the sample encode the same CDR3. This rearrangement joins TRBV15 to TRBJ1-1; D unclear. Germline V lookup: CDR1 LNHNV, CDR2 YYDKDF (reference sequence). Trimming removed 0 bases at V and 1 base at J, with 9 bases between. This CDR3 has 15 residues. The CDR3 DNA follows: TGTGCCACCAGCAGAGACCGAGGTGCGAACACTGAAGCTTTCTTT. It translates to CATSRDRGANTEAFF.

This chain uses TRBV5-1 with TRBJ2-3; D uncertain. The CDR3 totals 16 residues. The V gene lost 2 bases and the J gene lost 2 bases, with 15 bases spanning the gap. CDR1 is SGHRS and CDR2 is YFSETQ in the germline V gene. The CDR3 bases are TGCGCCAGCAGCTTTTCCTTCTCTAACCTCACAGATACGCAGTATTTT. This codes for CASSFSFSNLTDTQYF. The full variable domain, completed using reference TRBV5-1 and TRBJ2-3, is KAGVTQTPRYLIKTRGQQVTLSCSPISGHRSVSWYQQTPGQGLQFLFEYFSETQRNKGNFPGRFSGRQFSNSRSEMNVSTLELGDSALYLCASSFSFSNLTDTQYFGPGTRLTVL.